The entry below gives a single T cell receptor (beta chain) sequence along with its context. The sample originates from a study of blood T cell repertoires in COVID-19. The V gene's germline CDR1 is MNHEY and CDR2 SVGAGI. The CDR3 length is 15 residues. Trimming at V came to 0 bases and at J to 7 bases, leaving 6 bases not matched to a gene. TCRdb's table, derived via immunoSEQ multiplex PCR, lists solely in-frame clones and lacks some. The sample records just under 100,000 clones, about 86% being singletons. The receptor's source is a woman aged 55-69 years in a cohort sampled during active or convalescent COVID-19. J is TRBJ1-2 and V is TRBV6-5; 9 bases align to TRBD1. The sample consisted of peripheral blood. The CDR3 sequence: CASSYSPGQGAGYTF. In nucleotides, the CDR3 is TGTGCCAGCAGTTACTCACCGGGACAGGGAGCTGGCTACACCTTC.